The 23 T cell receptor beta chains given below trace back to one sample, sequenced in a study of coeliac disease. This table comes from immunoSEQ multiplex PCR, and its TCRdb copy is limited to in-frame clones, with some not included. The sample gives about 960 clones, 45% to 65% of which show up once; 10% to 15% is in the top ten. Sequencing was carried out using lamina propria lymphocytes from the gut. The receptors stem from a woman in her forties or fifties with celiac disease on a gluten-free diet.

This clone was seen only a few times. The chain couples TRBV7-8 to TRBJ2-5; D is possibly TRBD2 (5 bases). Germline lookup yields CDR1 SGHVS and CDR2 FQNEAQ. V was pared by 6 bases and J by 5 bases, with 22 bases between. The CDR3 totals 16 residues. CDR3 sequence: CASRPLPDWSGETQYF. The CDR3, as DNA: TGTGCCAGCAGACCTTTACCCGACTGGTCGGGGGAGACCCAGTACTTC.

This clone was observed a few times. The chain carries TRBV30 and TRBJ2-6; a weak D match, TRBD1 (5 bases). The CDR3 has 13 amino acids. Per the germline V gene, CDR1 is GTSNPN and CDR2 is SVGIG (reference sequence). V was pared by 5 bases and J by 4 bases, with 9 bases between. The CDR3 is CAWVGAGANVLTF. The CDR3 nucleotides read TGTGCCTGGGTAGGGGCCGGGGCCAACGTCCTGACTTTC.

This chain connects TRBV6-6 to TRBJ1-5; D is unclear. There are 14 residues in the CDR3. In germline, CDR1 is MNHNY, CDR2 SVGAGI (reference sequence). Trimming stripped 8 bases from V and 0 bases from J, with 11 bases between. CDR3: CASVRQDSNQPQHF. The CDR3 nucleotides read TGTGCCAGCGTTCGTCAGGATAGCAATCAGCCCCAGCATTTT.

The V and J genes are TRBV6-5 and TRBJ1-2; 8 nucleotides match TRBD1. Per germline, CDR1 MNHEY and CDR2 SVGAGI. V trimming: 6 bases; J trimming: 8 bases; junction bases outside the gene matches: 8. This CDR3 contains 13 residues. The DNA for the CDR3 is TGTGCCAGCAGGGACAGGGATGGAAACGGCTACACCTTC. Protein product: CASRDRDGNGYTF.

This clone was seen a handful of times. The rearrangement joins TRBV4-3 to TRBJ1-1, with 10 bases matching TRBD1. V lost 5 bases to trimming and J lost 5 bases; unmatched junction nucleotides: 11. CDR1 is LGHNA, CDR2 YSLEER, per germline. CDR3 length equals 16 residues. This chain's CDR3 is CASSLGWGQGRTEAFF. CDR3 nucleotides: TGCGCCAGCAGCTTAGGGTGGGGACAGGGGCGAACTGAAGCTTTCTTT.

The V and J genes are TRBV4-3 and TRBJ2-1; 9 positions match TRBD2. This CDR3 is built from 18 residues. Germline V gene sequence: CDR1 LGHNA, CDR2 YSLEER. Trimming removed 0 bases from V and 2 bases from J; junction bases left unmatched: 8. CDR3 nucleotides: TGCGCCAGCAGCCAAGATTGGCTAGCGGGGACGCCCTACAATGAGCAGTTCTTC. Amino acid sequence: CASSQDWLAGTPYNEQFF.

This clone came up a few times. V usage is TRBV19 and J usage is TRBJ1-5; TRBD1 agrees at 10 bases. V shed 1 base, J shed 7 bases, and the junction held 13 bases outside the gene matches. CDR1 and CDR2 from the germline V gene are LNHDA and SQIVND (reference sequence). This CDR3 comprises 18 residues. CDR3 nucleotide sequence: TGTGCCAGTAGTATAGTGAGGACAGGGGGAAGAATGGGGCAGCCCCAGCATTTT. This translates into CASSIVRTGGRMGQPQHF. Based on the CDR3 plus reference TRBV19 and TRBJ1-5, the full variable domain is DGGITQSPKYLFRKEGQNVTLSCEQNLNHDAMYWYRQDPGQGLRLIYYSQIVNDFQKGDIAEGYSVSREKKESFPLTVTSAQKNPTAFYLCASSIVRTGGRMGQPQHFGDGTRLSIL.

V gene TRBV15 combines with J gene TRBJ2-5; 9 bases fit TRBD2. The V and J ends lost 5 bases and 0 bases, in that order; junction bases with no gene match: 13. The germline CDR1 and CDR2 sequences are LNHNV and YYDKDF (reference sequence). There are 18 residues in the CDR3. The chain's CDR3 is CATSAFPGIAGDQETQYF. As DNA, the CDR3 is TGTGCCACCAGCGCCTTCCCCGGGATAGCGGGGGACCAAGAGACCCAGTACTTC.

As concerns this clone: A read error may produce the germline difference seen at one junction end. V and J are TRBV6-6 and TRBJ1-3; TRBD1 matches at 7 bases. The CDR3 contains 15 residues. Germline values: CDR1 MNHNY, CDR2 SVGAGI (reference sequence). CDR3 sequence: CASSYFGQVGDTIYF. CDR3 sequence (DNA): TGTGCCAGCAGTTACTTTGGACAGGTTGGAGACACCATATATTTT.

This clone was counted a few times. This sequence joins TRBV5-8 and TRBJ1-2, with 7 bases aligning to TRBD1. Germline V CDR1 and CDR2: SGHTS, YDEGEE. This CDR3 is 14 amino acids long. After removal of 4 bases from V and 5 bases from J, the junction contained 8 bases not matched to a gene. CDR3 protein: CASSATGLGYGYTF. Written as DNA, the CDR3 is TGTGCCAGCAGCGCGACAGGGCTTGGGTATGGCTACACCTTC.

V and J are TRBV2 and TRBJ1-1; perhaps TRBD1 as D (6 bases). CDR1 is SNHLY, CDR2 FYNNEI, per germline. The V end was cut by 4 bases, the J end by 8 bases, with 8 bases between. This CDR3 contains 11 residues. The CDR3 bases are TGTGCCAGCAGTGCAGGGACAGAAGCTTTCTTT. It translates to CASSAGTEAFF.

This clone has a handful of counts. The chain carries TRBV10-3 and TRBJ1-2; 12 bases agree with TRBD1. Looked up from germline, CDR1 is ENHRY and CDR2 is SYGVKD. CDR3 length: 14 amino acids. V lost 10 bases, J lost 7 bases, and 10 bases stayed unmatched. The CDR3 here is CATLGDRGRLGYTF. CDR3 sequence (DNA): TGTGCCACCCTCGGGGACAGGGGGCGGCTTGGCTACACCTTC.

This clone came up a few times. V gene TRBV2 combines with J gene TRBJ2-7, with 8 bases aligning to TRBD1. V shed 5 bases and J 0 bases; nucleotides not matched to a gene: 3. The CDR3 runs to 14 residues. The germline V gene encodes CDR1 SNHLY and CDR2 FYNNEI. The chain's CDR3 is CASSSGTGSYEQYF. The CDR3 DNA sequence: TGTGCCAGCAGTTCCGGGACAGGCTCCTACGAGCAGTACTTC.

This rearrangement joins TRBV4-2 to TRBJ2-3, with 10 bases matching TRBD2. The V segment lost 4 bases and the J segment 6 bases; nucleotides outside the gene matches: 16. The germline V gene has CDR1 LGHNA and CDR2 YNFKEQ. CDR3 length equals 18 residues. The CDR3, as DNA: TGTGCCAGCAGCCTCACCCCGTCAGCGGGGGGGTACAGTGATACGCAGTATTTT. Translating it yields CASSLTPSAGGYSDTQYF.

The sample holds one count of this clone. The V call is TRBV11-3, the J call TRBJ2-4; 8 bases line up with TRBD1. This CDR3 has 20 residues. Trimming took 3 bases from V and 9 from J; bases not matched to a gene: 25. Germline V gene data show CDR1 as SGHNT and CDR2 as YENEEA. The CDR3 loop reads CASSFVPPPPGGRSNAIQYF. CDR3 sequence (DNA): TGTGCCAGCAGCTTCGTACCTCCTCCGCCAGGGGGCAGGTCTAATGCCATTCAGTACTTC.

This chain uses TRBV4-1 with TRBJ1-6; D ambiguous. The CDR3 length is 16 residues. V lost 4 bases and J 6 bases, leaving 16 bases between the germline ends. Per germline, CDR1 MGHRA and CDR2 YSYEKL. The CDR3 DNA follows: TGCGCCAGCAGCCTAATTGGGCCTTTTTTTAATTCACCCCTCCACTTT. Translated: CASSLIGPFFNSPLHF.

This clone appeared a single time. The chain carries TRBV19 and TRBJ2-1; TRBD2 agrees at 8 bases. Unmatched junction bases numbered 9, after V lost 5 bases and J lost 0 bases. CDR3 size: 17 residues. Germline-derived CDR1 and CDR2 are LNHDA and SQIVND (reference sequence). Written as DNA, the CDR3 is TGTGCCAGTAGTTGGAGCGGGGGCCGGAGCTCCTACAATGAGCAGTTCTTC. Translation gives CASSWSGGRSSYNEQFF.

The chain couples TRBV5-5 to TRBJ2-1; 10 bases agree with TRBD2. Germline CDR1 is SGHKS and CDR2 is YYEKEE (reference sequence). Trimming cost V 2 bases and J 0 bases; bases outside gene matches: 5. The CDR3 has 17 residues. CDR3: CASSLSLAGGSYNEQFF. DNA for the CDR3: TGTGCCAGCAGCTTAAGCTTAGCGGGGGGCTCCTACAATGAGCAGTTCTTC. The complete variable domain, with remaining parts taken from reference TRBV5-5 and TRBJ2-1, reads DAGVTQSPTHLIKTRGQQVTLRCSPISGHKSVSWYQQVLGQGPQFIFQYYEKEERGRGNFPDRFSARQFPNYSSELNVNALLLGDSALYLCASSLSLAGGSYNEQFFGPGTRLTVL.

The J gene is TRBJ1-5, the V gene TRBV7-8; 7 nucleotides agree with TRBD1. The ends lost 6 bases at V and 0 bases at J; junction bases unmatched: 8. CDR1 is SGHVS, CDR2 FQNEAQ, per germline. The CDR3 contains 16 residues. CDR3 in amino acids: CASSYQTGTSNQPQHF. The CDR3 DNA follows: TGTGCCAGCAGTTATCAGACAGGGACTAGCAATCAGCCCCAGCATTTT.

The chain has TRBV4-3 and TRBJ1-1, with TRBD1 matching 9 bases. The germline gives CDR1 LGHNA, CDR2 YSLEER. This CDR3 region has 13 residues. Trimming at V came to 4 bases and at J to 8 bases, leaving 5 bases not matched to a gene. The CDR3 loop is CASSPGTGYEAFF. For the CDR3, the DNA is TGCGCCAGCAGCCCGGGGACAGGGTACGAAGCTTTCTTT.

This chain joins TRBV6-1 and TRBJ2-1, with D tentatively TRBD1 (6 bases). Per the germline V gene, CDR1 is MNHNS and CDR2 is SASEGT. Trimming took off 5 bases at V and 10 bases at J, with 12 bases between the two ends. The CDR3 length is 12 residues. The CDR3 loop is CASSTQGWEQFF. In DNA, the CDR3 is TGTGCCAGCAGTACCCAGGGGTGGGAGCAGTTCTTC.

The chain combines TRBV10-3 with TRBJ1-3; possible D gene TRBD1, 6 bases. The CDR3 has 14 amino acids. Trimming left V 10 bases short and J 1 base short, with 14 bases between. CDR1 and CDR2 from the germline V gene are ENHRY and SYGVKD. In nucleotides, the CDR3 is TGTGCCACTTCAGGGGTTGGATCTGGAAACACCATATATTTT. Amino acid sequence: CATSGVGSGNTIYF.

V gene TRBV4-1 combines with J gene TRBJ2-6, with TRBD1 identical over 12 bases. CDR1 is MGHRA and CDR2 is YSYEKL in the germline V gene. The CDR3 sequence is 21 residues long. The V gene end was trimmed by 4 bases and the J gene end by 2 bases; junction bases not matched to a gene: 15. The CDR3 sequence is CASSPSGTGGRLAPGANVLTF. CDR3 bases: TGCGCCAGCAGCCCGTCCGGGACAGGGGGCCGATTGGCCCCTGGGGCCAACGTCCTGACTTTC.